This T cell receptor (beta chain) stems from a study of human T cells and chemical hapten exposure. Study-level findings and limits: Having alopecia, donors may respond immunologically unlike healthy people.

TCRdb called the RACE reads again in MiXCR, with one record for every CDR3 protein. The sample consists of some 330,000 distinct CDR3 sequences, roughly 6% of them appearing once. This clonotype was picked up a small number of times. As yet, its antigen is unknown. The time point denotes: pre-sensitization, week 0. Treatment noted: therapeutic diphenylcyclopropenone sensitization with weekly scalp DPC. The TCR sequence derives from a woman under 30 with alopecia areata. Some clones in this sample may be carry-over from other donors' samples. Sequenced material: whole blood, taken in connection with sensitization to the hapten diphenylcyclopropenone (DPC).

The CDR3 DNA reads as TGCAGTGCTTCGGACAGCCGCATGAACACTGAAGCTTTCTTT. It specifies CSASDSRMNTEAFF. V gene TRBV20-1 combines with J gene TRBJ1-1; the D gene is possibly TRBD1 (6 bases). V lost 5 bases and J lost 0, with 13 bases in between. CDR1 is DFQATT and CDR2 is SNEGSKA in the germline V gene (reference sequence). This CDR3 contains 14 residues.